A selection of T cell receptor beta chains follows, all from one sample in a study of human T cells and chemical hapten exposure. In TCRdb, the RACE reads were re-called with MiXCR into one record per CDR3 protein. The table records 110,000 or so distinct CDR3 sequences, less than 40% of them present only once. The source was whole blood, collected in connection with sensitization to the hapten diphenylcyclopropenone (DPC). The receptors shown here come from a middle-aged man with alopecia areata. Some clones in this sample may be carry-over from other donors' samples. Both conserved end residues are part of each CDR3. D genes are given only for firm matches. Clone size is stated in some rows and not others, as once, few, many or a class when expanded.

clone_size	v_call	d_call	j_call	cdr3_aa	cdr3_nt
few	TRBV5-1	TRBD1	TRBJ2-5	CASSPILTRGPAETQYF	TGCGCCAGCAGCCCTATTCTAACTAGGGGGCCGGCGGAGACCCAGTACTTC
-	TRBV21-1	-	TRBJ2-3	CASSTRPLTADTQYF	TGTGCCAGCAGCACTAGACCACTTACGGCAGATACGCAGTATTTT
few	TRBV10-3	TRBD2	TRBJ2-5	CAISGGLAGETQYF	TGTGCCATCAGTGGGGGACTAGCGGGTGAGACCCAGTACTTC
few	TRBV9	TRBD1	TRBJ2-2	CASSVPGTGDGELFF	TGTGCCAGCAGCGTACCGGGGACAGGCGACGGGGAGCTGTTTTTT
few	TRBV20-1	TRBD2	TRBJ2-4	CSARDPNEVAGDRRDIQYF	TGCAGTGCTAGGGACCCAAACGAGGTAGCGGGAGACCGTAGGGACATTCAGTACTTC
few	TRBV20-1	TRBD1	TRBJ2-7	CSAPTPGGKNYEQYF	TGCAGTGCCCCAACCCCAGGGGGTAAAAACTACGAGCAGTACTTC
few	TRBV7-9	TRBD2	TRBJ2-3	CASSLNFAAGGGTDTQYF	TGTGCCAGCAGCTTGAACTTCGCGGCGGGAGGAGGCACAGATACGCAGTATTTT
-	TRBV20-1	-	TRBJ2-1	CSARDLGGEFYEQFF	TGCAGTGCTAGAGATCTTGGCGGGGAGTTTTATGAGCAGTTCTTC
-	TRBV6-5	TRBD1	TRBJ1-6	CASSWDSLYNSPLHF	TGTGCCAGCAGTTGGGACAGCCTATATAATTCACCCCTCCACTTT
few	TRBV27	TRBD2	TRBJ2-1	CASSHERLAIIDEQFF	TGTGCCAGCAGTCATGAGAGACTAGCAATTATTGATGAGCAGTTCTTC
-	TRBV29-1	-	TRBJ1-5	CSVAQGTSQPQHF	TGCAGCGTTGCGCAGGGTACGAGTCAGCCCCAGCATTTT
few	TRBV28	TRBD1	TRBJ1-5	CASSLSDRAYNQPQHF	TGTGCCAGCAGTTTATCAGACAGGGCCTACAATCAGCCCCAGCATTTT
-	TRBV27	TRBD2	TRBJ2-7	CASSPTSGSFYEQYF	TGTGCCAGCAGTCCTACTAGCGGGAGTTTCTACGAGCAGTACTTC
-	TRBV29-1	-	TRBJ1-1	CSVSEDTEAFF	TGCAGCGTTTCCGAGGACACTGAAGCTTTCTTT
few	TRBV20-1	-	TRBJ2-5	CSASAKETQYF	TGCAGTGCTAGTGCGAAAGAGACCCAGTACTTC
few	TRBV7-9	-	TRBJ2-1	CASSPFRRGRYNEQFF	TGTGCCAGCAGCCCATTTAGACGGGGACGGTACAATGAGCAGTTCTTC
-	TRBV27	TRBD1	TRBJ1-5	CASSSGTGNYQPQHF	TGTGCCAGCAGTTCTGGGACAGGAAATTATCAGCCCCAGCATTTT
-	TRBV9	-	TRBJ2-1	CASSGGLGDWPGDEQFF	TGTGCCAGCAGCGGGGGATTAGGTGACTGGCCGGGGGATGAGCAGTTCTTC
few	TRBV5-4	-	TRBJ2-3	CASRWQGSRGTDTQYF	TGTGCCAGCAGATGGCAGGGGTCCCGGGGGACAGATACGCAGTATTTT
-	TRBV18	TRBD1	TRBJ1-5	CASSPKTGGTDQPQHF	TGTGCCAGCTCACCCAAGACAGGGGGCACCGATCAGCCCCAGCATTTT
-	TRBV5-5	-	TRBJ2-3	CASSPAPPTDTQYF	TGTGCCAGCAGCCCCGCGCCGCCCACAGATACGCAGTATTTT
few	TRBV30	-	TRBJ1-6	CAWTENSPLHF	TGTGCCTGGACGGAGAATTCACCCCTCCACTTT
many	TRBV6-5	-	TRBJ2-1	CASSSLLWDEQFF	TGTGCCAGCAGTTCCCTCCTATGGGATGAGCAGTTCTTC
-	TRBV7-2	TRBD1	TRBJ1-2	CASSLGQGRDYGYTF	TGTGCCAGCAGCCTAGGACAGGGGAGGGACTATGGCTACACCTTC
-	TRBV6-6	-	TRBJ2-5	CASSYRESQYF	TGTGCCAGCAGTTACAGAGAGTCCCAGTACTTC
-	TRBV9	-	TRBJ1-6	CASSKGTSPLHF	TGTGCCAGCAGTAAAGGGACTTCACCCCTCCACTTT
-	TRBV7-2	-	TRBJ2-4	CASSLRSTGPVAKNIQYF	TGTGCCAGCAGCTTGCGTTCCACAGGGCCTGTAGCCAAAAACATTCAGTACTTC
-	TRBV7-2	TRBD2	TRBJ2-7	CASSSRGGTSNKFPSYEQYF	TGTGCCAGCAGCTCTAGAGGGGGGACTAGCAACAAATTTCCCTCCTACGAGCAGTACTTC
few	TRBV6-2/TRBV6-3	TRBD2	TRBJ2-2	CASSYRVSGSLRWTGELFF	TGTGCCAGCAGTTACCGGGTTAGCGGGAGCCTTAGGTGGACCGGGGAGCTGTTTTTT
-	TRBV11-1	-	TRBJ2-2	CASSLSAGELFF	TGTGCCAGCAGCTTAAGTGCCGGGGAGCTGTTTTTT
-	TRBV6-5	TRBD2	TRBJ2-3	CASRASGAPITDTQYF	TGTGCCAGCAGGGCTAGCGGAGCCCCGATCACAGATACGCAGTATTTT
few	TRBV6-2/TRBV6-3	-	TRBJ1-1	CASSYHTGRNTEAFF	TGTGCCAGCAGTTACCATACAGGGCGTAACACTGAAGCTTTCTTT
once	TRBV28	-	TRBJ2-4	CASNNDQGTVAKNIQYF	TGTGCCAGCAACAACGATCAGGGTACAGTAGCCAAAAACATTCAGTACTTC
few	TRBV30	TRBD2	TRBJ2-3	CAWSSSGYTDTQYF	TGTGCCTGGAGTTCTAGCGGGTACACAGATACGCAGTATTTT